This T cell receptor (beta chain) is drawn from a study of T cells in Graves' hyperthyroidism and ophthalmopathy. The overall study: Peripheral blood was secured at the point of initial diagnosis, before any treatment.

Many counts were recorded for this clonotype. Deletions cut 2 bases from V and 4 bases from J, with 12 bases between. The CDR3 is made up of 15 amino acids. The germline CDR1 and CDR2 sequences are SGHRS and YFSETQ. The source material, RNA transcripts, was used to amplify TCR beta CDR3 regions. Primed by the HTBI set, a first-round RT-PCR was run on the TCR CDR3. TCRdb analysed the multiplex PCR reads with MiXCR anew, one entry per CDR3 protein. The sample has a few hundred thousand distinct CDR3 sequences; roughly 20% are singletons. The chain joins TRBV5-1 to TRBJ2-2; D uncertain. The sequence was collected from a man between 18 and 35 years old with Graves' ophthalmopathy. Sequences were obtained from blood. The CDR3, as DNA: TGCGCCAGCAGCTTAGGCAGGACCTTCACCGGGGAGCTGTTTTTT. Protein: CASSLGRTFTGELFF.